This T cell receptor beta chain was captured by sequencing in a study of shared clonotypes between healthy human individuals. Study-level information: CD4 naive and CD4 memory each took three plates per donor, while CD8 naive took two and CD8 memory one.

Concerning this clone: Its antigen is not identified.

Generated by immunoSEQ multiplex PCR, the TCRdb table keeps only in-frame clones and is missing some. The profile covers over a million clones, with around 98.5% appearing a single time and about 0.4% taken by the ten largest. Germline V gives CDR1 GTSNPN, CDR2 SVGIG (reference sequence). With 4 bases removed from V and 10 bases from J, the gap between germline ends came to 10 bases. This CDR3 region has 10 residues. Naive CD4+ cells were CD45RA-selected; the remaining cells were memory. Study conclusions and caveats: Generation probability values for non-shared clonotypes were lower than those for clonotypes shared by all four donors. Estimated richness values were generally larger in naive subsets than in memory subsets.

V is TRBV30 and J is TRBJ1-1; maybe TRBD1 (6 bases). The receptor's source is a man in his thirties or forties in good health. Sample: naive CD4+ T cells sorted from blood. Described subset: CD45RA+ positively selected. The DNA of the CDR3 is TGTGCCTGGATGGGAGGGGGAGCTTTCTTT. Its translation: CAWMGGGAFF.